The rows below give T cell receptor beta chains drawn from one sample of a study of CD8 T cells in ankylosing spondylitis. TCRdb ran MiXCR on the 5' RACE reads and lists one entry per CDR3 protein. The sample lists around 480,000 distinct CDR3 sequences, roughly 17% occurring once. The sample consisted of blood, either unsorted or a sorted T cell fraction (not recorded which). The source of these receptors is a male donor with ankylosing spondylitis. The CDR3 runs from the conserved cysteine through the conserved F or W. The D gene is left open where the match is weak. Rows give clone size only sometimes, using once, few, many, or a class for an expanded clone.

15	-	TRBV5-1	few	TRBJ1-1	TGCGCCAGCAGCGAACGTCCGAGGGCTAACACTGAAGCTTTCTTT	CASSERPRANTEAFF
13	TRBD2	TRBV29-1	-	TRBJ2-5	TGCAGCGTCTCAACGGGGGGGGGTGAGACCCAGTACTTC	CSVSTGGGETQYF
13	-	TRBV12-3/TRBV12-4	-	TRBJ2-5	TGTGCCAGCAGTTTCCCAGGACAAGAGACCCAGTACTTC	CASSFPGQETQYF
15	-	TRBV12-3/TRBV12-4	many	TRBJ2-6	TGTGCCAGCAGTGGGACACGGGCTGGGGCCAACGTCCTGACTTTC	CASSGTRAGANVLTF
16	TRBD1	TRBV6-5	few	TRBJ2-1	TGTGCCAGCAGTTACTTGGGACAGGGGGAATCTGCTGAGCAGTTCTTC	CASSYLGQGESAEQFF
14	-	TRBV3-1	few	TRBJ2-5	TGTGCCAGCAGCCAAGTGGCAGTAAAAGAGACCCAGTACTTC	CASSQVAVKETQYF
14	-	TRBV18	few	TRBJ2-1	TGTGCCAGCTCACCACCGCTTCCCGCCATCGGGGAGTTCTTC	CASSPPLPAIGEFF
17	TRBD2	TRBV5-1	-	TRBJ2-3	TGCGCCAGCAGCTTGGCGGTCTTGGCGGGGGGGCTGGATACGCAGTATTTT	CASSLAVLAGGLDTQYF
12	-	TRBV6-1	-	TRBJ2-1	TGTGCCACCATCGAGGCCTACAATGAGCAGTTCTTC	CATIEAYNEQFF
13	-	TRBV19	-	TRBJ2-7	TGTGCCAGCCGGGACGGAGGCTCCTACGAGCAGTACTTC	CASRDGGSYEQYF
19	-	TRBV20-1	few	TRBJ1-4	TGCAGTGCTAGAGATCCCACAAAGCCGGGAGGAGTCGCAGGTGAAAAACTGTTTTTT	CSARDPTKPGGVAGEKLFF
15	-	TRBV12-3/TRBV12-4	-	TRBJ2-7	TGTGCCAGCAGCCCCGCCGCGGGAATTGGGTACGAGCAGTACTTC	CASSPAAGIGYEQYF
13	-	TRBV10-2	-	TRBJ1-5	TGCGCCAGCACACGGGAGGGGGTTCAGCCCCAGCATTTT	CASTREGVQPQHF
13	-	TRBV12-3/TRBV12-4	-	TRBJ2-2	TGTGCCAGCAGTCCCTCGCTAACCGGGGAGCTGTTTTTT	CASSPSLTGELFF
15	TRBD1	TRBV5-1	many	TRBJ1-6	TGCGCCAGCAGCTACTCAGGGGGCCCGAATTCACCCCTCCACTTT	CASSYSGGPNSPLHF
15	-	TRBV6-1	-	TRBJ1-5	TGTGCCAGCAGTCCGAGACAGCTACCCAATCAGCCCCAGCATTTT	CASSPRQLPNQPQHF
12	-	TRBV6-1	-	TRBJ2-5	TGTGCCAGCAGTCCCCGTAGCGAGACCCAGTACTTC	CASSPRSETQYF
14	-	TRBV20-1	few	TRBJ2-7	TGCAGTGCTAGAGGGGGGGCAGGGGGGCTCGAGCAGTACTTC	CSARGGAGGLEQYF
16	-	TRBV5-1	-	TRBJ2-2	TGCGCCAGCAGCCTTTCGTGGGGGACTAACACCGGGGAGCTGTTTTTT	CASSLSWGTNTGELFF
18	TRBD2	TRBV12-3/TRBV12-4	few	TRBJ2-3	TGTGCCAGCATCCCGCGCGGGACTAGCGGGTCGCGCACAGATACGCAGTATTTT	CASIPRGTSGSRTDTQYF
14	-	TRBV7-9	-	TRBJ1-2	TGTGCCAGCAGCTTAGGGACGCTCCAAGGAGGCTACACCTTC	CASSLGTLQGGYTF
13	-	TRBV6-6	once	TRBJ1-2	TGTGCCAGCAGTTACCTCGGGCAGGGTGGCTACACCTTC	CASSYLGQGGYTF
13	TRBD1	TRBV11-1	few	TRBJ2-7	TGTGCCAGCAGTTCACAGGGGTACTACGAGCAGTACTTC	CASSSQGYYEQYF
14	TRBD2	TRBV12-3/TRBV12-4	-	TRBJ2-1	TGTGCCAGCAGTTTGGAGCGGGACCACAATGAGCAGTTCTTC	CASSLERDHNEQFF
16	TRBD2	TRBV4-2	-	TRBJ2-1	TGTGCCAGCAGCCAGGCCGGGACTAGCGCGGGGAATGAGCAGTTCTTC	CASSQAGTSAGNEQFF
15	-	TRBV11-2	-	TRBJ1-1	TGTGCCAGCAGCTTATCAGGGGCGAGGAACACTGAAGCTTTCTTT	CASSLSGARNTEAFF
13	-	TRBV7-8	many	TRBJ2-1	TGTGCCAGCAGCTCGGGCGGGTACAATGAGCAGTTCTTC	CASSSGGYNEQFF
12	-	TRBV10-3	few	TRBJ1-1	TGTGCCATCAGTGAGGGGGACACTGAAGCTTTCTTT	CAISEGDTEAFF
13	-	TRBV6-6	-	TRBJ1-6	TGTGCCAGCTCAGGGGCGTTAAATTCACCCCTCCACTTT	CASSGALNSPLHF
12	-	TRBV20-1	-	TRBJ2-5	TGCAGTGCCCCACAGGGCCAAGAGACCCAGTACTTC	CSAPQGQETQYF
17	-	TRBV5-4	-	TRBJ2-2	TGTGCCAGCAGCTCGGGGGCGCCGGGACAGAGCACCGGGGAGCTGTTTTTT	CASSSGAPGQSTGELFF
16	-	TRBV10-3	many	TRBJ2-2	TGTGCCATCAGTGAAGGGGGACGGCTTAACGGAGGGGAGCTGTTTTTT	CAISEGGRLNGGELFF
12	TRBD1	TRBV28	once	TRBJ1-2	TGTGCCAGCCAGGGGGAGGCCCGCGGCTACACCTTC	CASQGEARGYTF
17	TRBD1	TRBV19	-	TRBJ2-1	TGTGCCAGTAGTATAGATAGGCCGGGACAGGGGTACAATGAGCAGTTCTTC	CASSIDRPGQGYNEQFF
19	TRBD2	TRBV6-2/TRBV6-3	-	TRBJ2-3	TGTGCCAGCAGTTATAACCCTACTAGCGCCACGGGGCGCGGAGATACGCAGTATTTT	CASSYNPTSATGRGDTQYF
14	TRBD1	TRBV10-3	-	TRBJ2-7	TGTGCCATCAGCCGGGACAGGGAGGTCTACGAGCAGTACTTC	CAISRDREVYEQYF
15	TRBD1	TRBV24-1	-	TRBJ2-7	TGTGCCACCAGTGATTTGCAGACAGGGGAATACGAGCAGTACTTC	CATSDLQTGEYEQYF
11	-	TRBV20-1	many	TRBJ2-3	TGCAGTGCTCGGACGGGAGATACGCAGTATTTT	CSARTGDTQYF
13	TRBD2	TRBV5-1	few	TRBJ2-5	TGCGCCAGCAATTTAGCGGGGGGCGAGACCCAGTACTTC	CASNLAGGETQYF
18	TRBD2	TRBV6-5	few	TRBJ2-1	TGTGCCAGCACTTTAGCGGGAAAGACTCCCTCCTCCTACAATGAGCAGTTCTTC	CASTLAGKTPSSYNEQFF
17	TRBD2	TRBV5-1	few	TRBJ2-5	TGCGCCAGCAGATATGGGACTAGCGGGACCTACCAAGAGACCCAGTACTTC	CASRYGTSGTYQETQYF
18	TRBD1	TRBV5-1	few	TRBJ1-4	TGCGCCAGCAGCCCCTATTCGGGACAGACTGCAACTAATGAAAAACTGTTTTTT	CASSPYSGQTATNEKLFF
16	TRBD1	TRBV12-3/TRBV12-4	-	TRBJ1-1	TGTGCCAGCACCCCCCCTACAGGGGGCCGGAACACTGAAGCTTTCTTT	CASTPPTGGRNTEAFF